Following are 18 T cell receptor beta chains from one sample sequenced in a study of T cell responses to AZD1222 COVID-19 vaccine. Measured with immunoSEQ multiplex PCR; TCRdb has only the in-frame clones, and not every one. The data hold approximately 79,000 clones, with over 80% observed a single time. This material consisted of peripheral blood, taken on day 0 of AZD1222 vaccination. All receptors derive from an adult in good health.

This clone was detected once. J is TRBJ2-7 and V is TRBV5-6; weak D call: TRBD1 (6 bases). Trimming left V 8 bases short and J 1 base short, with 10 bases between. Germline values: CDR1 SGHDT, CDR2 YYEEEE. This CDR3 contains 12 residues. The CDR3 nucleotides are TGTGCCAGTGGGACAAGTTCCTACGAGCAGTACTTC. Translation: CASGTSSYEQYF. Based on the CDR3 plus reference TRBV5-6 and TRBJ2-7, the full variable domain is DAGVTQSPTHLIKTRGQQVTLRCSPKSGHDTVSWYQQALGQGPQFIFQYYEEEERQRGNFPDRFSGHQFPNYSSELNVNALLLGDSALYLCASGTSSYEQYFGPGTRLTVT.

The chain has TRBV7-2 and TRBJ1-1; a possible D gene is TRBD1 (5 bases). CDR1 is SGHTA and CDR2 is FQGNSA in the germline V gene. The CDR3 extends over 15 amino acids. Trimming took off 1 base at V and 1 base at J, with 10 bases between the two ends. CDR3 protein: CASSLVTGRNTEAFF. DNA for the CDR3: TGTGCCAGCAGCTTAGTAACGGGACGGAACACTGAAGCTTTCTTT.

The chain combines TRBV19 with TRBJ1-5; the match to TRBD1 covers 9 bases. This CDR3 region has 15 residues. V was pared by 4 bases and J by 1 base, with 2 bases of the junction left unmatched. Germline V lookup: CDR1 LNHDA, CDR2 SQIVND (reference sequence). Written as DNA, the CDR3 is TGTGCCAGTAGTAGGGACAGGGCGAGCAATCAGCCCCAGCATTTT. Translated: CASSRDRASNQPQHF.

The CDR3 is CASSYSRLHEQFF. CDR3 sequence (DNA): TGTGCCAGCAGTTACTCCCGGCTCCATGAGCAGTTCTTC. The chain carries TRBV6-5 and TRBJ2-1; D uncertain. The V gene lost 0 bases and the J gene lost 8 bases, with 8 bases spanning the gap. From germline, CDR1 is MNHEY and CDR2 SVGAGI. The CDR3 sequence is 13 residues long.

The chain joins TRBV28 to TRBJ1-1; D remains ambiguous. The CDR3 is 14 residues long. Germline CDR1 MDHEN, CDR2 SYDVKM. With 6 bases removed from V and 6 bases from J, the gap between germline ends came to 17 bases. The CDR3 sequence: CASRSGLLLPEAFF. The CDR3 bases are TGTGCCAGCAGATCCGGACTGCTATTGCCTGAAGCTTTCTTT.

V and J are TRBV4-2 and TRBJ1-3, with a weak D call TRBD1 (6 bases). Germline lookup yields CDR1 LGHNA and CDR2 YNFKEQ. V was trimmed by 4 bases and J by 0 bases, leaving 25 bases between them. There are 20 residues in the CDR3. Here the CDR3 DNA reads TGTGCCAGCAGCCGGCCCCCGGGACAAGGGGGAACCTTCTCTGGAAACACCATATATTTT. Translating it yields CASSRPPGQGGTFSGNTIYF.

The chain carries TRBV5-1 and TRBJ2-7, with 9 positions matching TRBD1. The germline V gene encodes CDR1 SGHRS and CDR2 YFSETQ. Unmatched junction bases numbered 5, after V lost 4 bases and J lost 3 bases. CDR3 size: 14 residues. The CDR3 spells CASSPGQGGYEQYF. The DNA for the CDR3 is TGCGCCAGCAGCCCGGGACAGGGAGGCTACGAGCAGTACTTC.

The rearrangement joins TRBV19 to TRBJ1-2; 8 bases align to TRBD1. J lost 1 base, V lost 6 bases, and 10 bases had no gene match. CDR1 and CDR2 (germline): LNHDA, SQIVND (reference sequence). The CDR3 has 16 residues. Here the CDR3 reads CASSPSRDRINYGYTF. For the CDR3, the DNA is TGTGCCAGTAGCCCATCAAGGGACAGGATTAACTATGGCTACACCTTC.

The chain carries TRBV7-6 and TRBJ2-7, with D tentatively TRBD1 (6 bases). This CDR3 is 17 amino acids long. Germline V gene sequence: CDR1 SGHVS, CDR2 FNYEAQ. V lost 6 bases, J lost 3 bases, and 24 bases lay in between. Written as DNA, the CDR3 is TGTGCCAGCAGACCCCGGACACGGGGTCAAGGGGGCTACGAGCAGTACTTC. It encodes CASRPRTRGQGGYEQYF. Complete variable domain (other parts from reference TRBV7-6 and TRBJ2-7): GAGVSQSPRYKVTKRGQDVALRCDPISGHVSLYWYRQALGQGPEFLTYFNYEAQQDKSGLPNDRFSAERPEGSISTLTIQRTEQRDSAMYRCASRPRTRGQGGYEQYFGPGTRLTVT.

This clone rates as medium-sized. This chain connects TRBV14 to TRBJ1-2; 9 nucleotides align to TRBD1. From germline, CDR1 is SGHDN and CDR2 FVKESK. With V trimmed by 3 bases and J by 5 bases, 7 bases remained unmatched. The CDR3 has 15 amino acids. CDR3 loop: CASSHEGQGRYGYTF. The CDR3 DNA follows: TGTGCCAGCAGCCATGAGGGACAGGGACGGTATGGCTACACCTTC.

This clone appeared a single time. This chain links TRBV7-9 with TRBJ2-6, with D uncertain. The CDR3 sequence is 15 residues long. Trimming shortened V by 4 bases and J by 8 bases, and 15 bases separated the two germline ends. In germline, CDR1 is SEHNR, CDR2 FQNEAQ (reference sequence). The CDR3 protein is CASSSRTSLTNVLTF. In DNA, the CDR3 is TGTGCCAGCAGCTCACGGACCAGCCTGACCAACGTCCTGACTTTC.

V gene TRBV3-1 (or the pseudogene TRBV3-2) combines with J gene TRBJ1-2; D gene ambiguous. Germline CDR1 is LGHDT and CDR2 is YNNKEL (reference sequence). Trimming shortened V by 0 bases and J by 2 bases, and 7 bases separated the two germline ends. This CDR3 has 14 amino acids. CDR3 region: CASSQETGNYGYTF. CDR3 DNA sequence: TGTGCCAGCAGCCAAGAGACGGGAAACTATGGCTACACCTTC.

The V and J genes are TRBV6-1 and TRBJ1-6; no firm D call. CDR3 length: 16 residues. Deletions cut 4 bases from V and 0 bases from J, with 10 bases between. The germline V gene has CDR1 MNHNS and CDR2 SASEGT. Here the CDR3 DNA reads TGTGCCAGCAGTGTTCTTCCGAGCTCCTATAATTCACCCCTCCACTTT. Its translation is CASSVLPSSYNSPLHF.

A few counts support this clone. The rearrangement joins TRBV20-1 to TRBJ1-5; TRBD1 agrees at 7 bases. V shed 3 bases, J shed 4 bases, and the junction held 12 bases outside the gene matches. The CDR3 extends over 16 amino acids. Germline V gene data show CDR1 as DFQATT and CDR2 as SNEGSKA (reference sequence). The DNA for the CDR3 is TGCAGTGCTAGTAAAAGTCAGGGGGGAAGGAATCAGCCCCAGCATTTT. Protein: CSASKSQGGRNQPQHF.

This clone was observed a single time. The V and J genes are TRBV12-3 or TRBV12-4 and TRBJ1-4; D not certain. V lost 5 bases and J lost 7, with 8 bases in between. The CDR3 consists of 12 residues. The CDR3 is CASSHRVEKLFF. CDR3 nucleotide sequence: TGTGCCAGCAGTCACCGAGTTGAAAAACTGTTTTTT.

This chain links TRBV5-1 with TRBJ1-3; tentatively, D is TRBD1 (6 bases). This CDR3 has 14 amino acids. The germline V and J ends were trimmed by 5 bases and 0 bases, with 9 bases remaining between them. Germline assignment: CDR1 SGHRS and CDR2 YFSETQ. This CDR3 reads CASSTDSSGNTIYF. The CDR3 DNA follows: TGCGCCAGCAGTACGGACAGCTCTGGAAACACCATATATTTT.

This clone was observed a handful of times. The J gene is TRBJ2-5, the V gene TRBV5-8; 9 bases map to TRBD2. Germline values: CDR1 SGHTS, CDR2 YDEGEE. The CDR3 sequence is 19 residues long. The V gene end was trimmed by 4 bases and the J gene end by 5 bases; junction bases not matched to a gene: 21. The CDR3 region has the DNA TGTGCCAGCAGCCGCGGAAGTGGCTCCGGGACTAGCTCGAGGGAGACCCAGTACTTC. This gives the protein CASSRGSGSGTSSRETQYF. The complete variable domain, with remaining parts taken from reference TRBV5-8 and TRBJ2-5, reads EAGVTQSPTHLIKTRGQQATLRCSPISGHTSVYWYQQALGLGLQFLLWYDEGEERNRGNFPPRFSGRQFPNYSSELNVNALELEDSALYLCASSRGSGSGTSSRETQYFGPGTRLLVL.

The chain joins TRBV25-1 to TRBJ2-7; tentatively, D is TRBD2 (5 bases). CDR3 length equals 15 residues. The V gene lost 0 bases and the J gene lost 3 bases, with 12 bases spanning the gap. Germline V gives CDR1 MGHDK, CDR2 SYGVNS. As DNA, the CDR3 is TGTGCCAGCAGTGAATATAGTCGGGCGGGCTACGAGCAGTACTTC. This translates into CASSEYSRAGYEQYF.